This is a list of T cell receptor beta chains from one sample in a study of T cells in Graves' hyperthyroidism and ophthalmopathy. TCRdb re-derived calls from the multiplex PCR reads in MiXCR, one entry per CDR3 protein. The repertoire holds around 720,000 distinct CDR3 sequences, with roughly a third as singletons. The sequencing sample was made of blood. The receptors were gathered from a woman aged 40 to 49 with Graves' hyperthyroidism. Both conserved end residues are part of each CDR3. The order of the fields is CDR3 protein, J gene, CDR3 length, clone size, V gene. The size entry is marked missing in some rows and otherwise reads once, few, many or a size class.

CDR3 protein: CASSRDGTEAFF
J gene: TRBJ1-1
CDR3 length: 12
clone size: many
V gene: TRBV7-8

CDR3 protein: CASSGDRGSTGELFF
J gene: TRBJ2-2
CDR3 length: 15
clone size: few
V gene: TRBV7-9

CDR3 protein: CASSLNDRTANTGELFF
J gene: TRBJ2-2
CDR3 length: 17
clone size: few
V gene: TRBV7-2

CDR3 protein: CASSYSGVDYGYTF
J gene: TRBJ1-2
CDR3 length: 14
clone size: once
V gene: TRBV6-5

CDR3 protein: CASATTYEQYF
J gene: TRBJ2-7
CDR3 length: 11
clone size: many
V gene: TRBV25-1

CDR3 protein: CASRRGQGLPYEQYF
J gene: TRBJ2-7
CDR3 length: 15
clone size: NA
V gene: TRBV6-2/TRBV6-3

CDR3 protein: CAISEQGQWYQETQYF
J gene: TRBJ2-5
CDR3 length: 16
clone size: many
V gene: TRBV10-3

CDR3 protein: CSASGIAGKETQYF
J gene: TRBJ2-5
CDR3 length: 14
clone size: NA
V gene: TRBV20-1

CDR3 protein: CASSWGREDEQYF
J gene: TRBJ2-7
CDR3 length: 13
clone size: many
V gene: TRBV12-3/TRBV12-4

CDR3 protein: CASSIDRRIQYF
J gene: NA
CDR3 length: 12
clone size: NA
V gene: TRBV7-2

CDR3 protein: CASSYTGSSGQPQHF
J gene: TRBJ1-5
CDR3 length: 15
clone size: NA
V gene: TRBV6-6

CDR3 protein: CASSLTAGAQYF
J gene: TRBJ2-3
CDR3 length: 12
clone size: NA
V gene: TRBV7-3

CDR3 protein: CSARGAGNTIYF
J gene: TRBJ1-3
CDR3 length: 12
clone size: few
V gene: TRBV20-1

CDR3 protein: CASSAWDRDDEQYF
J gene: TRBJ2-7
CDR3 length: 14
clone size: many
V gene: TRBV9

CDR3 protein: CSAGTGTVGETQYF
J gene: TRBJ2-5
CDR3 length: 14
clone size: NA
V gene: TRBV20-1

CDR3 protein: CASSQAGLAGHYEQYF
J gene: TRBJ2-7
CDR3 length: 16
clone size: NA
V gene: TRBV7-9

CDR3 protein: CSVVGGIGYGYTF
J gene: TRBJ1-2
CDR3 length: 13
clone size: NA
V gene: TRBV29-1

CDR3 protein: CASSLVREGVEQYF
J gene: TRBJ2-7
CDR3 length: 14
clone size: few
V gene: TRBV5-1

CDR3 protein: CSAPEGGNSPLHF
J gene: TRBJ1-6
CDR3 length: 13
clone size: many
V gene: TRBV20-1

CDR3 protein: CASSETGQGDYGYTF
J gene: TRBJ1-2
CDR3 length: 15
clone size: many
V gene: TRBV7-2

CDR3 protein: CASSTGTGGLQPQHF
J gene: TRBJ1-5
CDR3 length: 15
clone size: NA
V gene: TRBV7-2

CDR3 protein: CASTYLAGRETQYF
J gene: TRBJ2-5
CDR3 length: 14
clone size: many
V gene: TRBV12-3/TRBV12-4